This is a list of T cell receptor beta chains from one sample in a study of blood T cell repertoires in COVID-19. Profiled with immunoSEQ multiplex PCR; TCRdb holds only in-frame clones, not every one. The sample consists of about 190,000 clones, around 85% of them appearing once. Sequencing input: peripheral blood. These receptors all stem from a man aged 25 to 40 with acute or convalescent COVID-19. Each CDR3 is given with its conserved first and last residue. The D gene is left open where the match is weak. The size of a clone is reported for some rows only, either as once, few or many, or as a class for expanded clones.

TRBV11-1	TRBJ1-2	.	.	TGTGCCAGCAGTGGAGTAGGGGTAGACTATGGCTACACCTTC	CASSGVGVDYGYTF
TRBV19	TRBJ2-1	TRBD1	.	TGTGCCAGTAGGGGGACAGGGGGCTTCGGTGAGCAGTTCTTC	CASRGTGGFGEQFF
TRBV28	TRBJ1-6	TRBD1	few	TGTGCCAGCAGGCAATCCGGGACAGGGAGGCCACCCCTCCACTTT	CASRQSGTGRPPLHF
TRBV29-1	TRBJ1-1	.	.	TGCAGCGTTGCTGGCGGGGCTACTGAAGCTTTCTTT	CSVAGGATEAFF
TRBV28	TRBJ1-1	.	.	TGTGCCAGCAGTGTGGCAGTTGGTGAAGCTTTCTTT	CASSVAVGEAFF
TRBV5-1	TRBJ2-3	.	.	TGCGCCAGCAGCTTAGAACCTCAGGGGGGACACTCGAATACGCAGTATTTT	CASSLEPQGGHSNTQYF
TRBV29-1	TRBJ1-2	.	.	TGCAGCGTTGAATTAAACTATGGCTACACCTTC	CSVELNYGYTF
TRBV21-1	TRBJ2-7	.	.	TGTGCCAGCAGCAACCGACAGGGGAGCTACGAGCAGTACTTC	CASSNRQGSYEQYF
TRBV11-2	TRBJ1-1	TRBD1	.	TGTGCCAGCAGCTTTCAGCAGGGGGGGAACACTGAAGCTTTCTTT	CASSFQQGGNTEAFF
TRBV6-5	TRBJ2-7	.	.	TGTGCCAGCAGTCCACGGCCAAGCCCGGGCTACGAGCAGTACTTC	CASSPRPSPGYEQYF
TRBV7-3	TRBJ1-1	.	.	TGTGCCAGCAGCCCAAGGGGCGGGAACACTGAAGCTTTCTTT	CASSPRGGNTEAFF
TRBV28	TRBJ2-7	TRBD1	.	TGTGCCAGCAGTTTTTCCGGGACAGGAGGTTACGAGCAGTACTTC	CASSFSGTGGYEQYF
TRBV14	TRBJ2-1	.	.	TGTGCCAGCAGCCAGAATCCCCAGTGGTACAATGAGCAGTTCTTC	CASSQNPQWYNEQFF
TRBV19	TRBJ1-1	TRBD1	.	TGTGCCAGTAGTATCAGGGACAGTGGCACTGAAGCTTTCTTT	CASSIRDSGTEAFF
TRBV6-5	TRBJ1-1	.	.	TGTGCCAGCAGTTTCGACGGGTACTTTCGGGCTTTCTTT	CASSFDGYFRAFF
TRBV28	TRBJ1-6	.	few	TGTGCCAGCTCTACCTGGAATTCACCCCTCCACTTT	CASSTWNSPLHF
TRBV19	TRBJ2-1	TRBD2	.	TGTGCCAGTAGTACCGTAGCGGGACTCCTTTACAATGAGCAGTTCTTC	CASSTVAGLLYNEQFF
TRBV7-2	TRBJ1-1	.	.	TGTGCCAGCAGCTTTACCACAGGACCGAACACTGAAGCTTTCTTT	CASSFTTGPNTEAFF
TRBV5-6	TRBJ1-5	TRBD1	.	TGTGCCAGCAGCTTGGCCACAGGGGTGGGGAGTCAGCCCCAGCATTTT	CASSLATGVGSQPQHF
TRBV2	TRBJ2-5	.	once	TGTGCCAGCAGAGACGGGACAATCCAGGAGACCCAGTACTTC	CASRDGTIQETQYF
TRBV6-2/TRBV6-3	TRBJ1-6	TRBD1	few	TGTGCCAGCAGTAATCCGGGACAGGGAAGCTCACCCCTCCACTTT	CASSNPGQGSSPLHF
TRBV12-5	TRBJ2-1	TRBD1	.	TGTGCTAGTGGCGGGACAGGGGGCTACAATGAGCAGTTCTTC	CASGGTGGYNEQFF
TRBV28	TRBJ2-2	TRBD1	.	TGTGCCACCTCGACAGGGGGGCTCACCGGGGAGCTGTTTTTT	CATSTGGLTGELFF
TRBV3-1/TRBV3-2	TRBJ1-6	.	.	TGTGCCAGCAGCCAAGTCAGGGGCTCACCCCTCCACTTT	CASSQVRGSPLHF
TRBV16	TRBJ1-4	.	.	TGTGCCAGCAAAAGACAGCCAACTAATGAAAAACTGTTTTTT	CASKRQPTNEKLFF
TRBV9	TRBJ2-1	TRBD1	.	TGTGCCAGCAGCGTTGACAGGGGAAACCTCTACAATGAGCAGTTCTTC	CASSVDRGNLYNEQFF
TRBV6-1	TRBJ2-7	TRBD1	.	TGTGCCAGCAGTGAAGCGTGGGGACAGTATTACGAGCAGTACTTC	CASSEAWGQYYEQYF
TRBV5-1	TRBJ1-2	TRBD1	.	TGCGCCAGCAGCCAGGGACAGGGGGCTGAGTATGGCTACACCTTC	CASSQGQGAEYGYTF
TRBV9	TRBJ2-7	.	.	TGTGCCAGCAGCGAGGGAGGAACCGGGGACTACGAGCAGTACTTC	CASSEGGTGDYEQYF
TRBV7-2	TRBJ2-5	.	.	TGTGCCAGCAGTGCTACAGGGCGCAAAGAGACCCAGTACTTC	CASSATGRKETQYF
TRBV5-1	TRBJ1-4	.	once	TGCGCCAGCAGCGGGGCTCTGGGGGAAAAACTGTTTTTT	CASSGALGEKLFF
TRBV9	TRBJ1-1	.	.	TGTGCCAGCAGCGTAGGTAGGGGAAGGTTTGAAGCTTTCTTT	CASSVGRGRFEAFF